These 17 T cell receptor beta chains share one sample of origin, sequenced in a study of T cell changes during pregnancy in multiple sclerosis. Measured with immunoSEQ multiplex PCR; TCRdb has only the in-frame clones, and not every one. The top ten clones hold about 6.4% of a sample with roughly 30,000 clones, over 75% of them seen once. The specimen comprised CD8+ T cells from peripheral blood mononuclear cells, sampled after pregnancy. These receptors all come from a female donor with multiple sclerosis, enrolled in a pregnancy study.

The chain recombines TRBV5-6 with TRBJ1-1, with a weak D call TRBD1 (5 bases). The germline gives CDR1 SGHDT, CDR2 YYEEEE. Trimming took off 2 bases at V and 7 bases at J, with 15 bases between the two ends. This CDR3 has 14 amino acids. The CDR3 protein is CASSFRQILIEAFF. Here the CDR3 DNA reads TGTGCCAGCAGCTTTAGACAGATACTAATTGAAGCTTTCTTT.

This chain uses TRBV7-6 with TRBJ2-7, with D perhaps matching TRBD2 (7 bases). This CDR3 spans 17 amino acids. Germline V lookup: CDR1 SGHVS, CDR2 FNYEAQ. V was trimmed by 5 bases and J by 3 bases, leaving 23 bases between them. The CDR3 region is CASSREIGGDTVYEQYF. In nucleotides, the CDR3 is TGTGCCAGCAGCCGAGAAATAGGGGGGGACACGGTCTACGAGCAGTACTTC.

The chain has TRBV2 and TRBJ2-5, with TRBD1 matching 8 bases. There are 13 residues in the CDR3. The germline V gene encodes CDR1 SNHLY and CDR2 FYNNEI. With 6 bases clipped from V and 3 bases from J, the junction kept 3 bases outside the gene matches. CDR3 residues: CASRDRVKETQYF. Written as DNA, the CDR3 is TGTGCCAGCAGGGACAGGGTGAAAGAGACCCAGTACTTC.

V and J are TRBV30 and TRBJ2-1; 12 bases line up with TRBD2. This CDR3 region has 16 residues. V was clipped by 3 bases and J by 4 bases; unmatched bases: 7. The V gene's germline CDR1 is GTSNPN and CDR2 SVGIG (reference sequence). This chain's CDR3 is CAWSVGTSGPYNEQFF. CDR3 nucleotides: TGTGCCTGGAGCGTAGGGACTAGCGGGCCATACAATGAGCAGTTCTTC.

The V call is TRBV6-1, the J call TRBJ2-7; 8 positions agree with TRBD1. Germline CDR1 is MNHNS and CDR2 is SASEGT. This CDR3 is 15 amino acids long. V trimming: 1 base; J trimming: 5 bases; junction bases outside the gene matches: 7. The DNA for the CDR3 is TGTGCCAGCAGTGAAGGAACAGGGGGGATCCACGAGCAGTACTTC. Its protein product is CASSEGTGGIHEQYF.

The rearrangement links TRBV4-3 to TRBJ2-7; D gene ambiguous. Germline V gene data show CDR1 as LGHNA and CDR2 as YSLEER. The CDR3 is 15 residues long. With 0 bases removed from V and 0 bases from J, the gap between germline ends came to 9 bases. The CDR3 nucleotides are TGCGCCAGCAGCCAAGATTTAGCTAGCTCCTACGAGCAGTACTTC. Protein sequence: CASSQDLASSYEQYF.

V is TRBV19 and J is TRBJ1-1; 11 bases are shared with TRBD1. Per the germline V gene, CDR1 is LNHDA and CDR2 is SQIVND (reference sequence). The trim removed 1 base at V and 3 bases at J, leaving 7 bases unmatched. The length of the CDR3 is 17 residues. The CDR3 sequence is CASSIGTGGLADTEAFF. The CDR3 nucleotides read TGTGCCAGTAGTATAGGGACAGGGGGCTTAGCGGACACTGAAGCTTTCTTT.

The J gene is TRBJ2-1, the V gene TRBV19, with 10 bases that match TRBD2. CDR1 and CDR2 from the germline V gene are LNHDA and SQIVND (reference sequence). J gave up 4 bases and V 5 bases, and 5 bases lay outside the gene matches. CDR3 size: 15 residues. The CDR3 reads CASSVLAGDYNEQFF. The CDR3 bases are TGTGCCAGTAGTGTTCTAGCGGGGGATTACAATGAGCAGTTCTTC. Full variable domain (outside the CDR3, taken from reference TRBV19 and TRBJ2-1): DGGITQSPKYLFRKEGQNVTLSCEQNLNHDAMYWYRQDPGQGLRLIYYSQIVNDFQKGDIAEGYSVSREKKESFPLTVTSAQKNPTAFYLCASSVLAGDYNEQFFGPGTRLTVL.

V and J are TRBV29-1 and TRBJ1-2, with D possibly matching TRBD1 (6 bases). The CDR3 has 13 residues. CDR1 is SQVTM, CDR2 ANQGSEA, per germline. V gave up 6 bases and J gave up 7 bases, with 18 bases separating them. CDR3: CSVDVGGFGGYTF. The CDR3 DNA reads TGCAGCGTCGACGTAGGGGGTTTTGGTGGCTACACCTTC.

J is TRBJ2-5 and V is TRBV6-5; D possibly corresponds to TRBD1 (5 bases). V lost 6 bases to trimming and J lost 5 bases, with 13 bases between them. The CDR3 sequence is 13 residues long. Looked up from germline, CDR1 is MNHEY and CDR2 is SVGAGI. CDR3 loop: CASRLGEIETQYF. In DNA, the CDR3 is TGTGCCAGCAGGCTAGGGGAAATCGAGACCCAGTACTTC.

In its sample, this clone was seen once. The CDR3 protein is CASSSSQGRTGELFF. CDR3 nucleotides: TGTGCCAGCAGCTCTTCACAGGGCCGCACCGGGGAGCTGTTTTTT. The V and J genes are TRBV7-3 and TRBJ2-2, with D possibly matching TRBD1 (6 bases). CDR1 is SGHTA and CDR2 is FQGTGA in the germline V gene. The CDR3 is made up of 15 amino acids. Trimming removed 4 bases from V and 4 bases from J, with 13 bases in between.

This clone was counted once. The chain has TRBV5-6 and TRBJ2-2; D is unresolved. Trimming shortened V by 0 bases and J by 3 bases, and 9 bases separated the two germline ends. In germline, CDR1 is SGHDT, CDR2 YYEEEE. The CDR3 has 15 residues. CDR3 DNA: TGTGCCAGCAGCTTGGTCCGACGGGACACCGGGGAGCTGTTTTTT. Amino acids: CASSLVRRDTGELFF.

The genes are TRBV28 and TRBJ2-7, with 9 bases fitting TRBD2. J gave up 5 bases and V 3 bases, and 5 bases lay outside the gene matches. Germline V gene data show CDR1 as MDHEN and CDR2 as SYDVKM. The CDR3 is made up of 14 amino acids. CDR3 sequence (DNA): TGTGCCAGCAGTTTCGCGGGAGGGCCGGACGAGCAGTACTTC. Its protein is CASSFAGGPDEQYF.

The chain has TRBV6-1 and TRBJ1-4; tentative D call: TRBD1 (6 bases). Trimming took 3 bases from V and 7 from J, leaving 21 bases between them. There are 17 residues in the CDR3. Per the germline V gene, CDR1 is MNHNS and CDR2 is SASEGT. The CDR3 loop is CASSESAPPGQAEKLFF. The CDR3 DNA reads TGTGCCAGCAGTGAGTCCGCTCCCCCGGGACAAGCTGAAAAACTGTTTTTT.

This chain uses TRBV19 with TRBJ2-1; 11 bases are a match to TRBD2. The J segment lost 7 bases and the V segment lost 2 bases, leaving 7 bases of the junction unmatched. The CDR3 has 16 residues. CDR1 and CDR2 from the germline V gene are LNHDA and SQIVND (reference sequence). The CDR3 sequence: CASSILAGGYGNEQFF. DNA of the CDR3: TGTGCCAGTAGTATACTAGCGGGAGGATATGGAAATGAGCAGTTCTTC.

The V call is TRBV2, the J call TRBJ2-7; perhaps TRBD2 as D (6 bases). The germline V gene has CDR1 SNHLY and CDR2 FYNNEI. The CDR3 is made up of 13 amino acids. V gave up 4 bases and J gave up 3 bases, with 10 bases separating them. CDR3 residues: CASSGSSGYEQYF. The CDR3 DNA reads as TGTGCCAGCAGTGGTAGTAGCGGCTACGAGCAGTACTTC.

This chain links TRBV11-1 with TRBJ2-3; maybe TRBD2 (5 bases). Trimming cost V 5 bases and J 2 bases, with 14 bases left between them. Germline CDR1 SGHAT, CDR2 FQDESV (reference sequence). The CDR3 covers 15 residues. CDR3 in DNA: TGTGCCAGCAGCCAATGGGTGACTAACACAGATACGCAGTATTTT. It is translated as CASSQWVTNTDTQYF.